This T cell receptor beta chain was documented in a study of blood T cell repertoires in COVID-19. Study overall: Acute and convalescent COVID-19 samples came from the United States, Italy and Spain. Nucleic acid was either cDNA or gDNA, and it came from T cells, B-cell-depleted T cells, or PBMCs.

The CDR3 spans 15 residues. In germline, CDR1 is SGHDT, CDR2 YYEEEE. V gave up 4 bases and J gave up 2 bases; unmatched junction bases: 4. In the original workflow: Amplification from reference gene primers served as the basis for estimated nucleated cell counts. Sequenced by immunoSEQ multiplex PCR; TCRdb stores in-frame clones only, minus some. V and J calls and clone size are as listed in that table; D and trimming were resolved from the DNA. Of 95,000 to 100,000 clones in the sample, approximately 81% are singletons; the top ten hold around 1.9%. This rearrangement joins TRBV5-6 to TRBJ1-2; 11 positions agree with TRBD1. The TCR comes from a woman aged 70-85 years with active or convalescent COVID-19. Sequenced input: peripheral blood. CDR3 in amino acids: CASSPGTGGNYGYTF. CDR3 coding DNA: TGTGCCAGCAGCCCCGGGACAGGGGGAAACTATGGCTACACCTTC.